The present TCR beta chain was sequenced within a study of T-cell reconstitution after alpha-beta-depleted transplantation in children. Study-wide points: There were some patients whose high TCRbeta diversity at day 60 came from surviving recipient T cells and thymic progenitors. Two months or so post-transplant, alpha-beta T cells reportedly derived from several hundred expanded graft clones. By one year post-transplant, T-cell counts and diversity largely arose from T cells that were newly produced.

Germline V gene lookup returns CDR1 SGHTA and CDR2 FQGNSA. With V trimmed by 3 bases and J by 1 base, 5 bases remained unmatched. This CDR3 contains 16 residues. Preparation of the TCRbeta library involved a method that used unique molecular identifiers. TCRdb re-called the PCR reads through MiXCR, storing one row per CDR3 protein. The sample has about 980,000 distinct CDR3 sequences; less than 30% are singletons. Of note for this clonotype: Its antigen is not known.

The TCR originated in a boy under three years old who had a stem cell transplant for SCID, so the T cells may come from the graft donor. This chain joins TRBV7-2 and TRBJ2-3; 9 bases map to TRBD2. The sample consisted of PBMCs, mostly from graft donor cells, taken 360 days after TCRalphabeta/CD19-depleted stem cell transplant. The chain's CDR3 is CASSFAASGGTDTQYF. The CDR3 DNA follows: TGTGCCAGCAGCTTTGCGGCTAGCGGGGGCACAGATACGCAGTATTTT.